This T cell receptor (beta chain) was sequenced during a study of CD4 T cells in relation to SARS-CoV-2 and coronaviruses (TCRdb year 2021). About the study as a whole: The ViraFEST assay cultured PBMCs with antigen for roughly nine days, then sequenced TCR beta CDR3s to find antigen-specific clonal expansions. An HIV-1 Nef peptide pool or a culture without peptide was used as the negative reference condition. HLA restriction was mapped for shared crossreactive spike epitopes using patient-derived lymphoblastoid cell lines. At the level of individual TCR clonotypes, the study measured memory CD4+ T cell crossreactivity between SARS-CoV-2 spike protein and common cold coronavirus spike proteins. The Adaptive Biotechnologies TCR-sequencing kit was used for samples from a few pre-COVID donors and for the naive versus memory experiments, whereas the other data were Illumina-based. For other donors in the study, expansion assays were sequenced with a different, Illumina-based TCR-beta assay. The paper as a whole reports these results and caveats: Significantly weaker SARS-CoV-2-driven expansion was shown by crossreactive clones than by monoreactive clones, consistent with antigenic imprinting. Crossreactivity analysis was centred on spike protein, so crossreactivity against other viral proteins was not assessed. In about 71% of donors, memory CD4+ clonotypes turned up that crossrecognized SARS-CoV-2 and at least one common cold coronavirus spike. Small numbers of patients and of tested TCRs were a limitation of the study. Pre-pandemic and post-infection samples were not both contributed by any donor, so tracing of the source of pre-existing responses was limited.

There are 14 amino acids in the CDR3, from cysteine to phenylalanine inclusive. Here the CDR3 DNA is all that survives: 42 bases in frame from base 1. Trimming at the junction amounts to 0 bases on V and 3 bases on J, and the germline ends lie 8 bases apart. The germline V gene sets CDR1 to KGHSH and CDR2 to LQKENI. Libraries were constructed by the immunoSEQ multiplex PCR assay. In the paper's pipeline: During preprocessing, nonproductive sequences were removed, as were CDR3s that did not start with C, did not end with F or W, or were shorter than 7 amino acids. The MANAFEST web app was used to call antigen-specific clonotypes on the basis of expansion compared with the reference and with other culture wells. A clone was considered positive if the clone showed significant expansion compared with the reference culture in 2 of 3 replicate wells at an FDR below 0.05. Positive clones also required significant expansion versus all other tandem wells and an odds ratio above 5. CDR3 homology was measured as pairwise Levenshtein distance, computed with the stringdist R package after trimming three terminal residues from each end. TCRdb mirrors the immuneACCESS table, restricted to in-frame sequences. Some clones are absent from its copies; in checked studies, under half trace to an unresolved V gene, and the reason for the others is unknown. Clonal size and the V and J genes are those of that table, whereas D and trimming came from the DNA. In this sample the table shows about 21,000 clones, around three quarters of which occur a single time. The ten largest clones represent roughly 15% of the sample.

In this sample, this clone turned up once. It lacks a known antigen. Within one base of it there is no much larger clone, and no base qualities were kept. CD4+ T cells from unexposed donors were collected before the COVID-19 pandemic (2011-2018). The EasySep CD4+ T cell isolation kit was used to isolate CD4+ T cells once the cultures had run for 9 to 11 days. As cell number allowed, CD4+ T cells from unexposed donors were tested for reactivity to SARS-CoV-2 S and N and to four common cold coronavirus spike pools. Two million PBMCs per well were cultured in IMDM with roughly 5.5% human AB serum and around 10 IU/ml IL-2. Half of the culture medium was replaced with fresh IL-2-containing medium on days 3 and 7. Each peptide culture condition was generally run in triplicate replicate wells. Leukapheresis product for the unexposed donors was bought commercially. Ficoll-Paque PLUS gradient centrifugation was used to isolate PBMCs from leukapheresis product or whole blood. PBMCs were either used fresh in the expansion assay or cryopreserved at -140 degrees C. The QIAamp Micro DNA Kit was used to extract genomic DNA from the CD4+ T cells.

The sequenced sample was CD4+ T cells from PBMCs, cultured in vitro. This chain is built from TRBV18 and TRBJ1-1, with TRBD1 tentatively as D gene (5 bases match). This sequence originates from a human donor in good health. For the CDR3, the sequence is CASSPPPGDTEAFF. The nucleotide sequence reads TGTGCCAGCTCACCACCACCGGGGGACACTGAAGCTTTCTTT.